One sample yielded the 21 T cell receptor beta chains listed below, sequenced in a study of STAT5B mutations in CD4+ large granular lymphocyte leukemia. Some clones are missing from TCRdb's copy, which holds only in-frame ones; the method was immunoSEQ multiplex PCR. The sample contains fewer than 40,000 clones, 76% of which appear only once. The sequenced sample was CD4+ T cells from blood buffy coats. These receptors all come from a human donor in good health.

V usage is TRBV29-1 and J usage is TRBJ2-7; D not certain. Trimming took off 4 bases at V and 1 base at J, with 14 bases between the two ends. The CDR3 is 14 residues long. Germline lookup yields CDR1 SQVTM and CDR2 ANQGSEA. The CDR3 is CSVAVRGASYEQYF. The DNA of the CDR3 is TGCAGCGTTGCGGTTAGAGGCGCTTCCTACGAGCAGTACTTC.

The chain has TRBV11-2 and TRBJ1-1, with TRBD1 as a possible D gene (5 bases). The V gene's germline CDR1 is SGHAT and CDR2 FQNNGV. V gave up 1 base and J gave up 4 bases, with 19 bases separating them. The CDR3 consists of 17 residues. The CDR3 DNA reads as TGTGCCAGCAGCTTAGGGCGTGGACGGAGGAGGGGCACTGAAGCTTTCTTT. Its translation: CASSLGRGRRRGTEAFF.

The J gene is TRBJ1-2, the V gene TRBV25-1, with D tentatively TRBD1 (6 bases). Germline CDR1 and CDR2: MGHDK and SYGVNS. The CDR3 runs to 13 residues. The V and J ends lost 6 bases and 7 bases respectively, with 15 bases between them. CDR3 nucleotide sequence: TGTGCCAGCAGGGACTCAGGGGTGGTTGGCTACACCTTC. It encodes CASRDSGVVGYTF.

This sequence joins TRBV6-4 and TRBJ2-3; TRBD1 or TRBD2 may be the D gene (5 bases each). The germline V and J ends were trimmed by 6 bases and 3 bases, with 13 bases remaining between them. CDR1 and CDR2 (germline): MRHNA, SNTAGT. This CDR3 has 14 amino acids. CDR3 loop: CASSRDGYTDTQYF. Here the CDR3 DNA reads TGTGCCAGCAGCCGGGACGGTTATACAGATACGCAGTATTTT.

The chain couples TRBV10-1 to TRBJ2-7; 7 nucleotides line up with TRBD2. Germline V gene data show CDR1 as WNHNN and CDR2 as SYGVQD (reference sequence). CDR3 size: 15 residues. V was pared by 3 bases and J by 0 bases, with 5 bases of the junction left unmatched. CDR3 coding DNA: TGCGCCAGCAGTGACGGGGCTAGCGGCTCCTACGAGCAGTACTTC. This encodes CASSDGASGSYEQYF.

The J gene is TRBJ2-7, the V gene TRBV11-2; 10 nucleotides align to TRBD1. Germline assignment: CDR1 SGHAT and CDR2 FQNNGV. Trimming cost V 6 bases and J 5 bases; bases outside gene matches: 10. The CDR3 sequence is 15 residues long. CDR3 loop: CASRVPGQGSHEQYF. The DNA for the CDR3 is TGTGCCAGCAGGGTTCCGGGACAGGGGAGCCACGAGCAGTACTTC.

The chain couples TRBV11-3 to TRBJ1-6; a weak D match, TRBD1 (5 bases). Germline assignment: CDR1 SGHNT and CDR2 YENEEA. The V end was cut by 3 bases, the J end by 4 bases, with 10 bases between. This CDR3 is built from 15 residues. This chain's CDR3 is CASSLTETYNSPLHF. The CDR3 DNA follows: TGTGCCAGCAGCTTGACAGAGACTTATAATTCACCCCTCCACTTT.

The V gene is TRBV7-9, the J gene TRBJ2-7; D is unresolved. Looked up from germline, CDR1 is SEHNR and CDR2 is FQNEAQ (reference sequence). Trimming took 0 bases from V and 1 from J, leaving 13 bases between them. CDR3 length: 16 amino acids. CDR3 loop: CASSLARPAGSYEQYF. The CDR3 region has the DNA TGTGCCAGCAGCTTAGCGAGGCCAGCTGGTTCCTACGAGCAGTACTTC.

The chain links TRBV6-1 to TRBJ2-7, with 7 bases lining up with TRBD2. Germline CDR1 MNHNS, CDR2 SASEGT. The CDR3 consists of 19 residues. V lost 0 bases and J lost 6; bases outside the gene matches: 20. CDR3 nucleotides: TGTGCCAGCAGTGAAGCGCGGTCGATAGGATCTAGCGGCAACGGCGAGCAGTACTTC. Amino acids: CASSEARSIGSSGNGEQYF.

The chain has TRBV7-2 and TRBJ2-7; 8 bases are a match to TRBD1. CDR1 is SGHTA, CDR2 FQGNSA, per germline. The length of the CDR3 is 14 residues. The V and J ends lost 6 bases and 6 bases, in that order; junction bases with no gene match: 10. This CDR3 is CASSLGRTGGEQYF. Written as DNA, the CDR3 is TGTGCCAGCAGTCTGGGGAGAACAGGGGGCGAGCAGTACTTC. Filled out from reference TRBV7-2 and TRBJ2-7, the complete variable domain reads GAGVSQSPSNKVTEKGKDVELRCDPISGHTALYWYRQSLGQGLEFLIYFQGNSAPDKSGLPSDRFSAERTGGSVSTLTIQRTQQEDSAVYLCASSLGRTGGEQYFGPGTRLTVT.

The V and J genes are TRBV4-1 and TRBJ2-2, with D perhaps TRBD1 or TRBD2 (5 bases each). V was trimmed by 1 base and J by 6 bases, leaving 12 bases between them. The CDR3 sequence is 15 residues long. The germline CDR1 and CDR2 sequences are MGHRA and YSYEKL. CDR3 sequence reads: CASSQAGLGAGELFF. The CDR3 bases are TGCGCCAGCAGCCAAGCGGGGCTGGGTGCCGGGGAGCTGTTTTTT.

The V gene is TRBV19, the J gene TRBJ1-1; perhaps TRBD1 as D (6 bases). Germline CDR1 reads LNHDA; CDR2 reads SQIVND (reference sequence). The CDR3 runs to 14 residues. Between the trimmed V and J ends, which lost 9 bases and 5 bases, there was a span of 19 bases. As DNA, the CDR3 is TGTGCCAGCAAGAACAGGGAGTTTAGGACTGAAGCTTTCTTT. Translating it yields CASKNREFRTEAFF.

V is TRBV6-4 and J is TRBJ1-5; 9 bases align to TRBD1. This CDR3 has 14 residues. J lost 7 bases, V lost 5 bases, and 6 bases had no gene match. Germline CDR1 is MRHNA and CDR2 is SNTAGT. The CDR3 coding sequence is TGTGCCAGCAGTACCGGGACAGGGAACCAGCCCCAGCATTTT. This encodes CASSTGTGNQPQHF.

The J gene is TRBJ2-3, the V gene TRBV5-6, with D possibly being TRBD2 (7 bases). The CDR3 is 14 residues long. V lost 4 bases and J lost 5, with 14 bases in between. Looked up from germline, CDR1 is SGHDT and CDR2 is YYEEEE. CDR3 DNA: TGTGCCAGCAGCGCCCGGGGGGCTGGAGATACGCAGTATTTT. This encodes CASSARGAGDTQYF.

J is TRBJ1-6 and V is TRBV9; 9 bases are a match to TRBD1. CDR3 length: 15 amino acids. Germline assignment: CDR1 SGDLS and CDR2 YYNGEE. V lost 8 bases, J lost 12 bases, and 15 bases stayed unmatched. The DNA of the CDR3 is TGTGCCAGTCAAAGCGGGACAGGGCGCGTGGAACCCCTCCACTTT. This codes for CASQSGTGRVEPLHF.

The chain has TRBV5-1 and TRBJ1-4; D is unresolved. V gave up 2 bases and J gave up 3 bases, with 8 bases separating them. CDR1 and CDR2 from the germline V gene are SGHRS and YFSETQ. CDR3 length: 14 residues. The CDR3 region has the DNA TGCGCCAGCAGCTTAATCGGGGCTAATGAAAAACTGTTTTTT. Its protein product is CASSLIGANEKLFF.

The genes are TRBV27 and TRBJ1-5; the D is unclear. This CDR3 has 13 amino acids. V shed 3 bases and J shed 5 bases, with 8 bases lying between them. Germline assignment: CDR1 MNHEY and CDR2 SMNVEV (reference sequence). The CDR3 sequence is CASSFSVYQPQHF. CDR3 DNA: TGTGCCAGCAGTTTTAGCGTTTATCAGCCCCAGCATTTT.

The V gene is TRBV18, the J gene TRBJ1-2; D is ambiguous. The CDR3 consists of 15 residues. The germline CDR1 and CDR2 sequences are KGHSH and LQKENI. Trimming removed 3 bases at V and 8 bases at J, with 19 bases between. CDR3 DNA sequence: TGTGCCAGCTCACCTGGGATGACGTTTAAATTAGGCTACACCTTC. It specifies CASSPGMTFKLGYTF.

The rearrangement links TRBV5-1 to TRBJ1-2; 12 nucleotides line up with TRBD1. Trimming took 7 bases from V and 14 from J; bases not matched to a gene: 12. Germline loops: CDR1 SGHRS, CDR2 YFSETQ. The CDR3 is made up of 13 amino acids. This CDR3 is CASRNGTGGDWTF. The CDR3 DNA is TGCGCCAGCCGGAATGGGACAGGGGGCGATTGGACCTTC.

As regards this clone: Sequence at one end of the junction differs from germline and may be a read error. The chain carries TRBV7-7 and TRBJ2-1; 7 bases are a match to TRBD2. The CDR3 runs to 15 residues. In germline, CDR1 is SSHAT, CDR2 FNYEAQ (reference sequence). Here the CDR3 DNA reads TGTGCTAGCAGCTTAAGCCGCGGGGGTCAAAATGAGCAGTTCTTC. Its protein is CASSLSRGGQNEQFF.

This chain connects TRBV5-1 to TRBJ2-1, with D possibly called TRBD1 or TRBD2 (5 bases each). Trimming shortened V by 1 base and J by 5 bases, and 13 bases separated the two germline ends. Germline V lookup: CDR1 SGHRS, CDR2 YFSETQ. This CDR3 has 15 residues. CDR3 sequence: CASSLTQGANNEQFF. DNA for the CDR3: TGCGCCAGCAGCTTGACGCAGGGAGCGAACAATGAGCAGTTCTTC.